These 32 T cell receptor beta chains came from one sample sequenced in a study of response to subunit inactivated influenza vaccine. TCRdb reprocessed the RT-PCR reads with MiXCR, giving one entry per CDR3 protein. In the table there are a few hundred thousand distinct CDR3 sequences, roughly 20% of which are singletons. The source was PBMCs from blood, collected 21 months after vaccination. These receptors came from a man between 50 and 75 years old who received an inactivated influenza vaccine.

This clonotype was observed a handful of times. The chain employs TRBV12-3 or TRBV12-4 and TRBJ2-2, with D possibly TRBD2 on 6 matching bases. This CDR3 has 18 amino acids. Trimming pared 3 bases from V and 4 bases from J, leaving 21 bases between. CDR3 bases: TGTGCCAGCAGTTTTTTGCTGCACGTTAGCGGAGGCACCGGGGAGCTGTTTTTT. Protein product: CASSFLLHVSGGTGELFF.

The rearrangement links TRBV20-1 to TRBJ1-3, with D tentatively TRBD1 (6 bases). The V and J ends lost 5 bases and 5 bases respectively, with 13 bases between them. CDR3 size: 13 residues. Germline V CDR1 and CDR2: DFQATT, SNEGSKA (reference sequence). DNA for the CDR3: TGCAGTGCTCGACAGGTTCTCAGAAACACCATATATTTT. Its protein product is CSARQVLRNTIYF.

This clonotype was seen ten or more times. The chain carries TRBV9 and TRBJ1-1, with a tentative D call TRBD1 (5 bases). Trimming cost V 4 bases and J 1 base, with 11 bases left between them. CDR1 and CDR2 (germline): SGDLS, YYNGEE. The CDR3 is made up of 14 amino acids. The CDR3, as DNA: TGTGCCAGCAGCCTCGGGACTTCGAACACTGAAGCTTTCTTT. It specifies CASSLGTSNTEAFF.

The chain couples TRBV7-9 to TRBJ2-5, with 7 bases identical to TRBD1. In germline, CDR1 is SEHNR, CDR2 FQNEAQ (reference sequence). V dropped 5 bases and J dropped 5; count of bases not matched to a gene: 5. This CDR3 is built from 13 residues. The CDR3 coding sequence is TGTGCCAGCAGCAAACAGGGGCCGGAGACCCAGTACTTC. Its protein is CASSKQGPETQYF.

The J gene is TRBJ2-3, the V gene TRBV7-2; D not certain. Germline CDR1 SGHTA, CDR2 FQGNSA. Between the trimmed V and J ends, which lost 1 base and 5 bases, there was a span of 7 bases. The CDR3 spans 13 residues. The CDR3, as DNA: TGTGCCAGCAGCTTAGTCTTCGGAGATACGCAGTATTTT. Amino acids: CASSLVFGDTQYF. The full variable domain, its missing parts supplied by reference TRBV7-2 and TRBJ2-3, is GAGVSQSPSNKVTEKGKDVELRCDPISGHTALYWYRQSLGQGLEFLIYFQGNSAPDKSGLPSDRFSAERTGGSVSTLTIQRTQQEDSAVYLCASSLVFGDTQYFGPGTRLTVL.

The chain carries TRBV7-2 and TRBJ2-1, with 10 bases fitting TRBD2. J gave up 10 bases and V 2 bases, and 8 bases lay outside the gene matches. Germline CDR1 reads SGHTA; CDR2 reads FQGNSA. This CDR3 is built from 15 residues. The CDR3 region is CASSLQATTSGEQFF. In nucleotides, the CDR3 is TGTGCCAGCAGCTTACAGGCCACGACTAGCGGGGAGCAGTTCTTC.

The chain recombines TRBV4-1 with TRBJ2-7; D tentatively reads TRBD1 or TRBD2 (5 bases each). Germline lookup yields CDR1 MGHRA and CDR2 YSYEKL. CDR3 length: 18 residues. Trimming stripped 0 bases from V and 3 bases from J, with 21 bases between. The CDR3 reads CASSQDSFKGTKHYEQYF. The CDR3 DNA sequence: TGCGCCAGCAGCCAAGATTCGTTCAAGGGGACCAAACACTACGAGCAGTACTTC.

The gene calls are TRBV19 and TRBJ2-5; TRBD2 matches 10 bases. Germline V CDR1 and CDR2: LNHDA, SQIVND (reference sequence). With V trimmed by 5 bases and J by 2 bases, 11 bases remained unmatched. CDR3 length: 17 residues. As DNA, the CDR3 is TGTGCCAGTAGTTTCAGTCTAGCGGGGGAATTTCAAGAGACCCAGTACTTC. Translated, it gives CASSFSLAGEFQETQYF.

This clonotype was detected only a few times. The J gene is TRBJ1-2, the V gene TRBV9; 8 positions agree with TRBD1. Germline values: CDR1 SGDLS, CDR2 YYNGEE. V trimming: 4 bases; J trimming: 5 bases; junction bases outside the gene matches: 10. This CDR3 region has 15 residues. The CDR3 loop is CASSPSTGVTYGYTF. The CDR3 coding sequence is TGTGCCAGCAGCCCATCGACAGGGGTTACGTATGGCTACACCTTC. The complete variable domain, with remaining parts taken from reference TRBV9 and TRBJ1-2, reads DSGVTQTPKHLITATGQRVTLRCSPRSGDLSVYWYQQSLDQGLQFLIQYYNGEERAKGNILERFSAQQFPDLHSELNLSSLELGDSALYFCASSPSTGVTYGYTFGSGTRLTVV.

This chain connects TRBV29-1 to TRBJ2-3; D possibly corresponds to TRBD1 (5 bases). This CDR3 comprises 15 residues. Germline-derived CDR1 and CDR2 are SQVTM and ANQGSEA. Trimming took off 5 bases at V and 2 bases at J, with 17 bases between the two ends. The CDR3 loop is CSVLMSDIPTDTQYF. The CDR3 nucleotides read TGCAGCGTTTTAATGTCGGACATACCCACAGATACGCAGTATTTT.

The CDR3 nucleotides are TGTGCCAGCAGCCCCCCCAGTTCAGATACGCAGTATTTT. This codes for CASSPPSSDTQYF. V gene TRBV7-9 combines with J gene TRBJ2-3, with D unresolved. CDR1 and CDR2 (germline): SEHNR, FQNEAQ (reference sequence). The V gene lost 5 bases and the J gene lost 4 bases, with 10 bases spanning the gap. The CDR3 spans 13 residues.

The V call is TRBV7-9, the J call TRBJ1-6; D is undetermined. The CDR3 is made up of 15 amino acids. V lost 8 bases, J lost 9 bases, and 20 bases lay in between. CDR1 and CDR2 from the germline V gene are SEHNR and FQNEAQ (reference sequence). The CDR3 nucleotides are TGTGCCAGCTCCCAGGCCCAGGAACGGGGTTCACCCCTCCACTTT. Translation: CASSQAQERGSPLHF.

The rearrangement links TRBV4-3 to TRBJ2-5; the match to TRBD2 covers 15 bases. After removal of 4 bases from V and 2 bases from J, the junction contained 11 bases not matched to a gene. The germline V gene has CDR1 LGHNA and CDR2 YSLEER. The CDR3 has 19 amino acids. For the CDR3, the DNA is TGCGCCAGCAGCCGCGGGACTAGCGGGGGGAGGACCCCACAAGAGACCCAGTACTTC. Protein: CASSRGTSGGRTPQETQYF.

The V and J genes are TRBV7-8 and TRBJ1-4; D is unresolved. CDR3 size: 17 residues. V was cut by 4 bases and J by 8 bases, with 23 bases left in between. Germline V lookup: CDR1 SGHVS, CDR2 FQNEAQ. CDR3 region: CASSSRAPGRREEKLFF. DNA for the CDR3: TGTGCCAGCAGCTCCCGAGCCCCCGGAAGGAGGGAGGAAAAACTGTTTTTT.

The chain has TRBV9 and TRBJ2-5, with D maybe TRBD2 (6 bases). V was clipped by 3 bases and J by 8 bases, with 20 bases between them. Germline loops: CDR1 SGDLS, CDR2 YYNGEE. This CDR3 comprises 15 residues. CDR3 amino acids: CASSGGGPTKGTQYF. As DNA, the CDR3 is TGTGCCAGCAGCGGTGGAGGGCCTACTAAAGGAACCCAGTACTTC.

The chain carries TRBV2 and TRBJ2-4, with no clear D. Germline CDR1 reads SNHLY; CDR2 reads FYNNEI. The CDR3 runs to 15 residues. Trimming cost V 6 bases and J 0 bases, with 12 bases left between them. This CDR3 is CASRDRAVAKNIQYF. The CDR3 DNA reads TGTGCCAGCAGAGATAGGGCGGTAGCCAAAAACATTCAGTACTTC.

This clonotype was counted between two and nine times. The rearrangement uses TRBV10-2 and TRBJ1-2; 7 positions match TRBD1. CDR3 length equals 14 residues. After removal of 7 bases from V and 1 base from J, the junction contained 6 bases not matched to a gene. CDR1 is WSHSY and CDR2 is SAAADI in the germline V gene. The CDR3 loop is CASKTTGDNYGYTF. CDR3 bases: TGCGCCAGCAAAACAACAGGGGATAACTATGGCTACACCTTC.

This clonotype was observed a few times. This chain joins TRBV12-3 or TRBV12-4 and TRBJ1-3; unclear D gene. The V end was cut by 0 bases, the J end by 5 bases, with 5 bases between. This CDR3 spans 13 amino acids. CDR3 protein: CASSLARRNTIYF. The CDR3 DNA follows: TGTGCCAGCAGTTTAGCCAGACGAAACACCATATATTTT.

This rearrangement joins TRBV9 to TRBJ2-7, with D possibly TRBD2 on 6 matching bases. The CDR3 runs to 14 residues. From germline, CDR1 is SGDLS and CDR2 YYNGEE. Trimming took off 4 bases at V and 6 bases at J, with 17 bases between the two ends. The CDR3 spells CASSYNLNGGEQYF. For the CDR3, the DNA is TGTGCCAGCAGCTATAACCTAAACGGGGGCGAGCAGTACTTC.

The V and J genes are TRBV7-9 and TRBJ2-7, with D perhaps being TRBD1 or TRBD2 (5 bases each). The V end was cut by 2 bases, the J end by 5 bases, with 19 bases between. CDR1 and CDR2 (germline): SEHNR, FQNEAQ (reference sequence). The CDR3 length is 16 residues. This chain's CDR3 is CASSLLGTADPHEQYF. Written as DNA, the CDR3 is TGTGCCAGCAGCTTATTGGGGACGGCCGACCCCCACGAGCAGTACTTC.

The chain is built from TRBV29-1 and TRBJ1-1, with D unclear. The CDR3 contains 14 residues. CDR1 and CDR2 (germline): SQVTM, ANQGSEA. V was trimmed by 4 bases and J by 1 base, leaving 13 bases between them. In nucleotides, the CDR3 is TGCAGCGTTGTGTCGAGGATTTCGAACACTGAAGCTTTCTTT. As protein: CSVVSRISNTEAFF.

This clonotype was picked up a small number of times. This chain connects TRBV7-8 to TRBJ2-3; weak D call: TRBD2 (5 bases). Trimming shortened V by 1 base and J by 5 bases, and 13 bases separated the two germline ends. Germline CDR1 and CDR2: SGHVS and FQNEAQ. The CDR3 has 15 amino acids. The CDR3 region has the DNA TGTGCCAGCAGCTTAGTAAGGGCGGGTCGAGATACGCAGTATTTT. As protein: CASSLVRAGRDTQYF.

This clonotype has just a few counts. This sequence joins TRBV5-1 and TRBJ1-6, with 7 bases aligning to TRBD1. Germline V gene lookup returns CDR1 SGHRS and CDR2 YFSETQ. This CDR3 has 19 residues. V was clipped by 1 base and J by 0 bases; unmatched bases: 10. This CDR3 reads CASSLRKGQASSYNSPLHF. Here the CDR3 DNA reads TGCGCCAGCAGCTTGAGGAAAGGACAGGCGAGCTCCTATAATTCACCCCTCCACTTT.

The chain is built from TRBV7-2 and TRBJ2-1; the match to TRBD2 covers 8 bases. V gave up 2 bases and J gave up 4 bases; unmatched junction bases: 4. Germline V gives CDR1 SGHTA, CDR2 FQGNSA. The CDR3 has 15 residues. CDR3 region: CASSLIAGTYNEQFF. The CDR3 DNA follows: TGTGCCAGCAGCTTAATAGCGGGGACATACAATGAGCAGTTCTTC.

This chain connects TRBV6-5 to TRBJ2-5; 8 nucleotides line up with TRBD2. Germline lookup yields CDR1 MNHEY and CDR2 SVGAGI. V gave up 6 bases and J gave up 4 bases; unmatched junction bases: 10. The CDR3 spans 15 residues. The CDR3, as DNA: TGTGCCAGCAGCTCTGGACTAGCTGCTTCAGAGACCCAGTACTTC. Its translation: CASSSGLAASETQYF.

This clonotype showed up just once. This chain uses TRBV29-1 with TRBJ2-5, with D unclear. Germline CDR1 reads SQVTM; CDR2 reads ANQGSEA. The length of the CDR3 is 13 residues. The V end was cut by 4 bases, the J end by 4 bases, with 13 bases between. This CDR3 is CSVVSLGRETQYF. CDR3 in DNA: TGCAGCGTTGTCAGTCTGGGTCGAGAGACCCAGTACTTC.

The chain carries TRBV12-3 or TRBV12-4 and TRBJ2-1, with TRBD2 as a possible D gene (5 bases). This CDR3 contains 15 residues. Trimming cost V 6 bases and J 0 bases, with 12 bases left between them. The CDR3 nucleotides read TGTGCCAGCAGGACTGCGGGCAGCTCCTACAATGAGCAGTTCTTC. This encodes CASRTAGSSYNEQFF.

This clonotype has just a few counts. The chain has TRBV29-1 and TRBJ2-5; 8 bases align to TRBD2. This CDR3 has 14 amino acids. The germline V gene encodes CDR1 SQVTM and CDR2 ANQGSEA. V was clipped by 6 bases and J by 5 bases; unmatched bases: 11. The CDR3 bases are TGCAGCGTGGCACGGGGGGGCCCTTATGAGACCCAGTACTTC. The encoded protein is CSVARGGPYETQYF.

This clonotype was recorded a few times. The V call is TRBV20-1, the J call TRBJ2-3; weak D call: TRBD2 (5 bases). CDR3 length equals 14 residues. V dropped 3 bases and J dropped 0 bases, with 10 bases sitting between them. From germline, CDR1 is DFQATT and CDR2 SNEGSKA (reference sequence). This CDR3 is CSARWERSTDTQYF. CDR3 nucleotides: TGCAGTGCTAGGTGGGAGCGGAGCACAGATACGCAGTATTTT.

V usage is TRBV11-2 and J usage is TRBJ1-4; the D is unclear. This CDR3 has 15 residues. CDR1 and CDR2 (germline): SGHAT, FQNNGV. V was trimmed by 0 bases and J by 7 bases, leaving 12 bases between them. The CDR3 bases are TGTGCCAGCAGCTTAGAATTGTTCGTGGGTGAAAAACTGTTTTTT. Residues: CASSLELFVGEKLFF.

This clonotype was seen ten or more times. V gene TRBV2 combines with J gene TRBJ1-4, with D perhaps matching TRBD1 (6 bases). V dropped 3 bases and J dropped 0 bases, with 20 bases sitting between them. Germline lookup yields CDR1 SNHLY and CDR2 FYNNEI. This CDR3 contains 19 residues. CDR3 sequence reads: CASSDLWTVGDPTNEKLFF. The CDR3 nucleotides read TGTGCCAGCAGTGATCTCTGGACAGTTGGTGATCCAACTAATGAAAAACTGTTTTTT.

J is TRBJ2-1 and V is TRBV3-1, with D perhaps TRBD2 (5 bases). Germline loops: CDR1 LGHDT, CDR2 YNNKEL (reference sequence). Trimming took 4 bases from V and 1 from J, leaving 17 bases between them. The CDR3 spans 17 residues. The CDR3 DNA reads as TGTGCCAGCAGCCCCCGTGGCGCGGGCCTTTCCTACAATGAGCAGTTCTTC. It codes for CASSPRGAGLSYNEQFF.